One and the same sample provided the 13 T cell receptor beta chains below, sequenced in a study of blood T cell repertoires in COVID-19. The data were produced by immunoSEQ multiplex PCR, yet TCRdb's version contains in-frame clones alone and is incomplete. The sample has 200,000 to 250,000 clones; over 65% are singletons. Sequenced material: PBMCs or T cells enriched from blood (not recorded which). The receptors come from a woman aged 55-69 years who had recovered from COVID-19.

A few counts support this clone. The same CDR3 can be traced to other DNA sequences in this sample. This chain joins TRBV7-9 and TRBJ1-1, with unresolved D. Per germline, CDR1 SEHNR and CDR2 FQNEAQ (reference sequence). The CDR3 has 12 amino acids. Trimming pared 5 bases from V and 6 bases from J, leaving 10 bases between. The CDR3 DNA sequence: TGTGCCAGCAGCGCGGGATCGCCTGAAGCTTTCTTT. Translated: CASSAGSPEAFF.

This clone was observed once. The chain recombines TRBV4-3 with TRBJ2-7, with D maybe TRBD1 (6 bases). The length of the CDR3 is 15 residues. V lost 0 bases and J lost 3, with 12 bases in between. The germline gives CDR1 LGHNA, CDR2 YSLEER. The CDR3 loop reads CASSQDLRTDYEQYF. The CDR3 DNA follows: TGCGCCAGCAGCCAAGATCTAAGGACAGACTACGAGCAGTACTTC.

The J gene is TRBJ1-1, the V gene TRBV19; 11 bases line up with TRBD1. V gave up 4 bases and J gave up 0 bases; unmatched junction bases: 7. CDR1 LNHDA and CDR2 SQIVND come from the germline V gene (reference sequence). This CDR3 has 17 amino acids. CDR3 DNA: TGTGCCAGTAGTAGAATCCGGGACAGGGGGATGAACACTGAAGCTTTCTTT. This gives the protein CASSRIRDRGMNTEAFF.

The chain combines TRBV20-1 with TRBJ2-7, with TRBD2 matching 9 bases. V lost 6 bases and J lost 7; bases outside the gene matches: 4. Germline-derived CDR1 and CDR2 are DFQATT and SNEGSKA (reference sequence). This CDR3 spans 11 amino acids. The CDR3, as DNA: TGCAGTGCATGGACTAGCGCTGAGCAGTACTTC. It is translated as CSAWTSAEQYF.

This sequence joins TRBV29-1 and TRBJ1-3; D is unclear. The CDR3 is made up of 12 amino acids. V gave up 4 bases and J gave up 2 bases, with 6 bases separating them. From germline, CDR1 is SQVTM and CDR2 ANQGSEA. The CDR3 DNA reads as TGCAGCGTTGGAGTTACTGGAAACACCATATATTTT. It specifies CSVGVTGNTIYF.

The V and J genes are TRBV2 and TRBJ1-5; D may be TRBD1 (6 bases). Per germline, CDR1 SNHLY and CDR2 FYNNEI. The CDR3 is made up of 15 amino acids. V was cut by 5 bases and J by 3 bases, with 14 bases left in between. This CDR3 reads CASSPGGLHNQPQHF. DNA for the CDR3: TGTGCCAGCAGTCCGGGGGGGCTACACAATCAGCCCCAGCATTTT.

The gene calls are TRBV6-5 and TRBJ2-5; 7 bases are a match to TRBD2. With 6 bases clipped from V and 5 bases from J, the junction kept 9 bases outside the gene matches. CDR3 length: 14 amino acids. Germline V CDR1 and CDR2: MNHEY, SVGAGI. In nucleotides, the CDR3 is TGTGCCAGCAGCCCCGGACTAGTGGTGGAGACCCAGTACTTC. The encoded protein is CASSPGLVVETQYF.

The gene calls are TRBV7-9 and TRBJ2-4, with 9 bases identical to TRBD2. CDR3 length: 15 amino acids. The V gene end was trimmed by 7 bases and the J gene end by 6 bases; junction bases not matched to a gene: 10. The germline CDR1 and CDR2 sequences are SEHNR and FQNEAQ (reference sequence). The CDR3 DNA reads as TGTGCCAGCAAGAAACGTAGCGGGAGCGGAAACATTCAGTACTTC. Protein: CASKKRSGSGNIQYF.

The V and J genes are TRBV15 and TRBJ1-6; 12 nucleotides line up with TRBD1. The CDR3 extends over 18 amino acids. The J segment lost 7 bases and the V segment lost 3 bases, leaving 10 bases of the junction unmatched. From germline, CDR1 is LNHNV and CDR2 YYDKDF (reference sequence). CDR3 coding DNA: TGTGCCACCAGCAGGTTCCCGGGACAGGGGGCAAGGAATTCACCCCTCCACTTT. It translates to CATSRFPGQGARNSPLHF.

The chain is built from TRBV24-1 and TRBJ2-2, with TRBD1 identical over 9 bases. Germline values: CDR1 KGHDR, CDR2 SFDVKD. This CDR3 contains 16 residues. The junction had 7 bases not matched to a gene; V was cut back by 4 bases and J by 5 bases. This CDR3 is CATSDPGQGRTGELFF. The CDR3, as DNA: TGTGCCACCAGTGACCCCGGACAGGGGAGGACCGGGGAGCTGTTTTTT.

This clone has just a few counts. V and J are TRBV7-9 and TRBJ1-1; D remains ambiguous. The CDR3 contains 13 residues. The V gene's germline CDR1 is SEHNR and CDR2 FQNEAQ (reference sequence). Deletions cut 4 bases from V and 0 bases from J, with 6 bases between. The CDR3 spells CASSSKLNTEAFF. CDR3 nucleotide sequence: TGTGCCAGCAGCTCCAAATTGAACACTGAAGCTTTCTTT.

The rearrangement uses TRBV7-9 and TRBJ1-4; D not resolved. Germline V gives CDR1 SEHNR, CDR2 FQNEAQ (reference sequence). The CDR3 spans 14 residues. Between the trimmed V and J ends, which lost 5 bases and 7 bases, there was a span of 14 bases. The CDR3 loop reads CASSPGLSGEKLFF. Here the CDR3 DNA reads TGTGCCAGCAGCCCCGGACTCTCGGGTGAAAAACTGTTTTTT.

This sequence joins TRBV7-6 and TRBJ1-1; D possibly corresponds to TRBD1 (5 bases). V was pared by 3 bases and J by 1 base, with 15 bases between. The CDR3 is 16 residues long. The germline gives CDR1 SGHVS, CDR2 FNYEAQ. CDR3 region: CASSFTSGHPNTEAFF. The CDR3, as DNA: TGTGCCAGCAGCTTTACGAGTGGACACCCGAACACTGAAGCTTTCTTT.